This TCR beta chain was documented in a study of control samples from healthy donors and cancer patients. V was clipped by 3 bases and J by 4 bases; unmatched bases: 4. The CDR3 runs 14 residues. CDR1 is LNHNV, CDR2 YYDKDF, per germline (reference sequence). The assay was immunoSEQ multiplex PCR, and TCRdb's table has in-frame clones only and misses some. The sample comprises a few hundred thousand clones, more than 80% of which are singletons, and 5% to 7% rests with the top ten. J is TRBJ1-2 and V is TRBV15, with 8 nucleotides matching TRBD1. The sample taken for sequencing was PBMCs. This receptor was obtained from a man in his forties with head and neck cancer. The CDR3: CATSRGGTGYGYTF. The CDR3 nucleotides read TGTGCCACCAGCAGGGGCGGGACAGGCTATGGCTACACCTTC.